These T cell receptor beta chains were read from a single sample in a study of post-analysis software for immune sequencing data. TCRdb redid the calling of the PCR reads with MiXCR, one entry per CDR3 protein. The sample has roughly 800,000 distinct CDR3 sequences; 30% are singletons. The source material was blood. These receptors came from a girl aged 10 to 17 with multiple sclerosis. The CDR3 runs from the conserved cysteine through the conserved F or W. D genes are given only for firm matches. Clone size is not always given. Where it is, it says once, few, many or a class for expanded clones.

v_call: TRBV27
d_call: TRBD2
j_call: TRBJ2-2
clone_size: NA
cdr3_nt: TGTGCCAGCAGTTTTCACCCAGCGGGGGGTGTAGGCGGGGAGCTGTTTTTT
cdr3_aa: CASSFHPAGGVGGELFF

v_call: TRBV20-1
d_call: NA
j_call: TRBJ1-2
clone_size: few
cdr3_nt: TGCAGTGCTAGAGAGCCCTCGACGGTTTATGGCTACACCTTC
cdr3_aa: CSAREPSTVYGYTF

v_call: TRBV20-1
d_call: TRBD2
j_call: TRBJ2-7
clone_size: NA
cdr3_nt: TGCAGTGCTAGCCCGGGACTAGCGCCCGGCGAGCAGTACTTC
cdr3_aa: CSASPGLAPGEQYF

v_call: TRBV27
d_call: NA
j_call: TRBJ2-5
clone_size: NA
cdr3_nt: TGTGCCAGCAGTTCTTACCTCGGGACCGACTACCTGGGGCAGTACTTC
cdr3_aa: CASSSYLGTDYLGQYF

v_call: TRBV11-2
d_call: TRBD1
j_call: TRBJ2-7
clone_size: NA
cdr3_nt: TGTGCCAGCAGCTTGGAGGGGGCAGGGGGCCCCTACGAGCAGTACTTC
cdr3_aa: CASSLEGAGGPYEQYF

v_call: TRBV28
d_call: NA
j_call: TRBJ1-5
clone_size: NA
cdr3_nt: TGTGCCAGCAGTCGGGTCAGCGGGGGGACTGGGTTAGGTCAGCCCCAGCATTTT
cdr3_aa: CASSRVSGGTGLGQPQHF

v_call: TRBV24-1
d_call: NA
j_call: TRBJ1-2
clone_size: few
cdr3_nt: TGTGCCACCAGTGACCAACAGGGTTACTATGGCTACACCTTC
cdr3_aa: CATSDQQGYYGYTF

v_call: TRBV6-5
d_call: NA
j_call: TRBJ1-2
clone_size: few
cdr3_nt: TGTGCCACTCGAAGGGGCGACTATGGCTACACCTTC
cdr3_aa: CATRRGDYGYTF

v_call: TRBV12-3/TRBV12-4
d_call: NA
j_call: TRBJ1-5
clone_size: NA
cdr3_nt: TGTGCCAGCAGTTTAGCCCTGAGCAATCAGCCCCAGCATTTT
cdr3_aa: CASSLALSNQPQHF

v_call: TRBV29-1
d_call: NA
j_call: TRBJ1-1
clone_size: NA
cdr3_nt: TGCAGCGTCGCACAGGGGAACACTGAAGCTTTCTTT
cdr3_aa: CSVAQGNTEAFF

v_call: TRBV29-1
d_call: TRBD2
j_call: TRBJ2-1
clone_size: NA
cdr3_nt: TGCAGCGTTGACGGGGGGGAGGTCTGGACTGGGCAGTTCTTC
cdr3_aa: CSVDGGEVWTGQFF

v_call: TRBV7-9
d_call: NA
j_call: TRBJ1-2
clone_size: NA
cdr3_nt: TGTGCCAGCAGCTTTGAGGTGCCGGGTTCTAACTATGGCTACACCTTC
cdr3_aa: CASSFEVPGSNYGYTF

v_call: TRBV5-1
d_call: NA
j_call: TRBJ1-5
clone_size: NA
cdr3_nt: TGCGCCAGCAGCTTGGTAACCGGGTACAATCAGCCCCAGCATTTT
cdr3_aa: CASSLVTGYNQPQHF

v_call: TRBV5-1
d_call: NA
j_call: TRBJ2-1
clone_size: few
cdr3_nt: TGCGCCAGCAGCTTTAACGAGGGCAATGAGCAGTTCTTC
cdr3_aa: CASSFNEGNEQFF

v_call: TRBV7-8
d_call: TRBD2
j_call: TRBJ2-5
clone_size: few
cdr3_nt: TGTGCCAGCAGCTTAGGAAGTCTAGCGCGGGAGCAGTACTTC
cdr3_aa: CASSLGSLAREQYF

v_call: TRBV7-2
d_call: TRBD1
j_call: TRBJ2-7
clone_size: few
cdr3_nt: TGTGCCAGCAGCCCTGAACAGGGGCGGACCTACGAGCAGTACTTC
cdr3_aa: CASSPEQGRTYEQYF

v_call: TRBV3-1
d_call: NA
j_call: TRBJ2-3
clone_size: NA
cdr3_nt: TGTGCCAGCAGCCACCGGAAACCCACAGATACGCAGTATTTT
cdr3_aa: CASSHRKPTDTQYF

v_call: TRBV6-5
d_call: NA
j_call: TRBJ2-3
clone_size: NA
cdr3_nt: TGTGCCAGCAGTTACTCTAGCGGAAAAGGGGAGGATACGCAGTATTTT
cdr3_aa: CASSYSSGKGEDTQYF

v_call: TRBV6-2/TRBV6-3
d_call: NA
j_call: TRBJ2-1
clone_size: NA
cdr3_nt: TGTGCCAGCAGTTACTCAGGACGAAACAATGAGCAGTTCTTC
cdr3_aa: CASSYSGRNNEQFF

v_call: TRBV6-2/TRBV6-3
d_call: NA
j_call: TRBJ1-2
clone_size: NA
cdr3_nt: TGTGCCAGCAGTTACTCAGCCGGATCCGACTATGGCTACACCTTC
cdr3_aa: CASSYSAGSDYGYTF

v_call: TRBV9
d_call: NA
j_call: TRBJ1-1
clone_size: NA
cdr3_nt: TGTGCCAGCAGCTTCCGACAGGATAACACTGAAGCTTTCTTT
cdr3_aa: CASSFRQDNTEAFF

v_call: TRBV25-1
d_call: TRBD2
j_call: TRBJ2-1
clone_size: few
cdr3_nt: TGTGCCAGCAGTGTAGCGGGGGGCCCCAATGAGCAGTTCTTC
cdr3_aa: CASSVAGGPNEQFF

v_call: TRBV28
d_call: NA
j_call: TRBJ2-1
clone_size: NA
cdr3_nt: TGTGCCAGCTCCATCCCAGGGCCCTCGGGCAATGAGCAGTTCTTC
cdr3_aa: CASSIPGPSGNEQFF

v_call: TRBV19
d_call: NA
j_call: TRBJ2-3
clone_size: NA
cdr3_nt: TGTGCCAGTAGTATACGCCAGGGGCTACCAATCGCAGATACGCAGTATTTT
cdr3_aa: CASSIRQGLPIADTQYF

v_call: TRBV7-2
d_call: NA
j_call: TRBJ2-7
clone_size: NA
cdr3_nt: TGTGCCAGCAGCTTAGGGGGACTTCAGAGCTCCTACGAGCAGTACTTC
cdr3_aa: CASSLGGLQSSYEQYF

v_call: TRBV12-3/TRBV12-4
d_call: NA
j_call: TRBJ2-1
clone_size: few
cdr3_nt: TGTGCCAGCAGGAAGGGACTCACCTTCGACAATGAGCAGTTCTTC
cdr3_aa: CASRKGLTFDNEQFF

v_call: TRBV12-3/TRBV12-4
d_call: TRBD1
j_call: TRBJ1-4
clone_size: NA
cdr3_nt: TGTGCCAGCAGTCTGTGGGACAGGGGGGAAAAACTGTTTTTT
cdr3_aa: CASSLWDRGEKLFF

v_call: TRBV6-1
d_call: NA
j_call: TRBJ2-5
clone_size: few
cdr3_nt: TGTGCCAGCAGTAGGGGGGCAGGGTGGGGGATCCAAGAGACCCAGTACTTC
cdr3_aa: CASSRGAGWGIQETQYF

v_call: TRBV24-1
d_call: TRBD1
j_call: TRBJ2-7
clone_size: once
cdr3_nt: TGTGCCACCAGTGACCTGACAGGGACCTACAATGAGCAGTACTTC
cdr3_aa: CATSDLTGTYNEQYF

v_call: TRBV7-3
d_call: NA
j_call: TRBJ2-3
clone_size: NA
cdr3_nt: TGTGCCAGCAGCTTAACGGGAGGGGGCGTAAGCACAGATACGCAGTATTTT
cdr3_aa: CASSLTGGGVSTDTQYF

v_call: TRBV15
d_call: NA
j_call: TRBJ2-7
clone_size: NA
cdr3_nt: TGTGCCACCAGCATAGGGGGAAGGGCCTACGAGCAGTACTTC
cdr3_aa: CATSIGGRAYEQYF

v_call: TRBV4-3
d_call: NA
j_call: TRBJ2-3
clone_size: NA
cdr3_nt: TGCGCCAGCAGCCAGGTGACGGGGCGCGGCGGGGATACGCAGTATTTT
cdr3_aa: CASSQVTGRGGDTQYF

v_call: TRBV7-9
d_call: TRBD1
j_call: TRBJ1-4
clone_size: once
cdr3_nt: TGTGCCAGCAGCTCCAGGGGGGGTAATGAAAAACTGTTTTTT
cdr3_aa: CASSSRGGNEKLFF

v_call: TRBV11-2
d_call: TRBD2
j_call: TRBJ2-7
clone_size: NA
cdr3_nt: TGTGCCAGCAGCTTAGAGGCGGGAGGGGGTTCCTACGAGCAGTACTTC
cdr3_aa: CASSLEAGGGSYEQYF

v_call: TRBV6-2/TRBV6-3
d_call: NA
j_call: TRBJ1-6
clone_size: NA
cdr3_nt: TGTGCCAGCAGTCATAATTCACCCCCCCACTTT
cdr3_aa: CASSHNSPPHF

v_call: TRBV20-1
d_call: TRBD1
j_call: TRBJ2-7
clone_size: few
cdr3_nt: TGCAGTGCTAACGACAGGGGTCGACTCTACGAGCAGTACTTC
cdr3_aa: CSANDRGRLYEQYF

v_call: TRBV28
d_call: TRBD1
j_call: TRBJ2-3
clone_size: many
cdr3_nt: TGTGCCAGCTTCGGACAGGGAGCAGATACGCAGTATTTT
cdr3_aa: CASFGQGADTQYF

v_call: TRBV6-1
d_call: NA
j_call: TRBJ1-5
clone_size: NA
cdr3_nt: TGTGCCAGCAGCCCAATCGGCGGGGGGATGAGCAATCAGCCCCAGCATTTT
cdr3_aa: CASSPIGGGMSNQPQHF

v_call: TRBV10-3
d_call: TRBD1
j_call: TRBJ2-1
clone_size: NA
cdr3_nt: TGTGCCATCAGGACAGGGGGGGAAACCTACAATGAGCAGTTCTTC
cdr3_aa: CAIRTGGETYNEQFF

v_call: TRBV4-1
d_call: NA
j_call: TRBJ1-2
clone_size: NA
cdr3_nt: TGCGCCAGCAGCCAAGGAGCAGATACTATGGCTAACACCTTC
cdr3_aa: CASSQGADTMANTF

v_call: TRBV7-2
d_call: NA
j_call: TRBJ2-7
clone_size: many
cdr3_nt: TGTGCCAGCAGCCCTCAAGGTGGCCCCTACGAGCAGTACTTC
cdr3_aa: CASSPQGGPYEQYF

v_call: TRBV28
d_call: TRBD1
j_call: TRBJ2-5
clone_size: NA
cdr3_nt: TGTGCCAGCACCCATGGGACAGGGCACGAGACCCAGTACTTC
cdr3_aa: CASTHGTGHETQYF

v_call: TRBV7-2
d_call: NA
j_call: TRBJ2-5
clone_size: NA
cdr3_nt: TGTGCCAGCAGCCTCTACCAATTAGACAGGATGGGGGAGACCCAGTACTTC
cdr3_aa: CASSLYQLDRMGETQYF

v_call: TRBV7-2
d_call: TRBD1
j_call: TRBJ2-3
clone_size: NA
cdr3_nt: TGTGCCAGCAGCTTAACAGGGGCAGGTGATACGCAGTATTTT
cdr3_aa: CASSLTGAGDTQYF

v_call: TRBV20-1
d_call: NA
j_call: TRBJ1-1
clone_size: few
cdr3_nt: TGCAGGCTGGGCAGGCTCATTAACACTGAAGCTTTCTTT
cdr3_aa: CRLGRLINTEAFF

v_call: TRBV28
d_call: NA
j_call: TRBJ2-1
clone_size: NA
cdr3_nt: TGTGCCAGCAGTTTATGGGGGGGGCAGGGATCGAACTCCTACAATGAGCAGTTCTTC
cdr3_aa: CASSLWGGQGSNSYNEQFF

v_call: TRBV12-3/TRBV12-4
d_call: NA
j_call: TRBJ2-7
clone_size: NA
cdr3_nt: TGTGCCAGCAGTTGGCGGGCTCTCCTTGGGGACGAGCAGTACTTC
cdr3_aa: CASSWRALLGDEQYF

v_call: TRBV20-1
d_call: NA
j_call: TRBJ1-4
clone_size: NA
cdr3_nt: TGCAGTGCTAAGCGGGGAAACGTAGCTAATGAAAAACTGTTTTTT
cdr3_aa: CSAKRGNVANEKLFF

v_call: TRBV12-3/TRBV12-4
d_call: NA
j_call: TRBJ2-6
clone_size: many
cdr3_nt: TGTGCCAGCACCCCCTCTGGGGCCAACGTCCTGACTTTC
cdr3_aa: CASTPSGANVLTF

v_call: TRBV20-1
d_call: TRBD1
j_call: TRBJ1-5
clone_size: few
cdr3_nt: TGCAGTGCTAGGACGGGGACAGGGCGTCAGCCCCAGCATTTT
cdr3_aa: CSARTGTGRQPQHF